This entry is about one T cell receptor beta chain. Its specificity is unknown. The sample contains more than one DNA sequence encoding this CDR3. This sample stems from a study of shared clonotypes between healthy human individuals. Regarding the study as a whole: The expectation was that sequencing depth would affect clonotype sharing among donors. The study found lower generation probabilities in non-shared clonotypes than in those shared by all four donors.

The split of CD4+ cells yielded CD45RA+ naive and CD45RA-negative memory subsets. Germline V gene lookup returns CDR1 MNHEY and CDR2 SMNVEV (reference sequence). The CDR3 covers 19 residues. The data were produced by immunoSEQ multiplex PCR, yet TCRdb's version contains in-frame clones alone and is incomplete. The repertoire has about 2 million clones, roughly 94% of them found once; the top ten carry 0.13%. The chain carries TRBV27 and TRBJ2-2, with D possibly matching TRBD1 (6 bases). The sequenced material came from naive CD4+ T cells sorted from blood. The sample's subset: CD45RA+ positively selected. This clonotype was sampled from a man aged 18 to 29 in good health. The CDR3 DNA reads as TGTGCTAGCTCTCAATTTCGGGCGTCACAGGGAAGATCCATCGGGGAGCTGTTTTTT. Translating gives CASSQFRASQGRSIGELFF.